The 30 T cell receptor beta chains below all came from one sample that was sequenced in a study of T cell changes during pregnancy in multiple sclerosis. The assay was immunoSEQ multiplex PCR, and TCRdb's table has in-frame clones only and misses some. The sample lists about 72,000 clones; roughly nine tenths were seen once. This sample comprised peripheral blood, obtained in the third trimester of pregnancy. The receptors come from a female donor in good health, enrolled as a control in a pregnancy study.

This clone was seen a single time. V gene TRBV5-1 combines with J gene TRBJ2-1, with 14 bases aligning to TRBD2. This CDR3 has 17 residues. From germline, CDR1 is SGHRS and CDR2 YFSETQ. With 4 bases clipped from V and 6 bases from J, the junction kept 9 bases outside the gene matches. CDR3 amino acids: CASSGGLAGVALNEQFF. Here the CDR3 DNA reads TGCGCCAGCAGCGGGGGACTAGCGGGAGTTGCTCTCAATGAGCAGTTCTTC. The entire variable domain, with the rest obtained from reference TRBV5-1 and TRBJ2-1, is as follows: KAGVTQTPRYLIKTRGQQVTLSCSPISGHRSVSWYQQTPGQGLQFLFEYFSETQRNKGNFPGRFSGRQFSNSRSEMNVSTLELGDSALYLCASSGGLAGVALNEQFFGPGTRLTVL.

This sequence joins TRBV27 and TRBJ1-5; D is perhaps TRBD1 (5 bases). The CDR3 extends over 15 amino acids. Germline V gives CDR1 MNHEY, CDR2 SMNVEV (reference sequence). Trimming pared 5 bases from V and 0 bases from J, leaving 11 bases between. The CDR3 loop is CASSRGGFSNQPQHF. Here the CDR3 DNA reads TGTGCCAGCAGTCGGGGGGGGTTTAGCAATCAGCCCCAGCATTTT.

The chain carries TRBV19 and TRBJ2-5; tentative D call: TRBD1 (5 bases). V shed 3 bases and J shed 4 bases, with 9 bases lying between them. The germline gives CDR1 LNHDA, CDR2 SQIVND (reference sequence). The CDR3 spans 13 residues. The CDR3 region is CASSIGRAETQYF. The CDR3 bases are TGTGCCAGTAGTATCGGCAGGGCAGAGACCCAGTACTTC.

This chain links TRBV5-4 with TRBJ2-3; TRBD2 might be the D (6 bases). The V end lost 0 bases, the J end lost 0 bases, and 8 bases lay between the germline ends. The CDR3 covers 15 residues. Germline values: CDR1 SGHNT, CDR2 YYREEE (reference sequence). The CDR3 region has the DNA TGTGCCAGCAGCTTGGTCCGGGGGAGCACAGATACGCAGTATTTT. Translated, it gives CASSLVRGSTDTQYF.

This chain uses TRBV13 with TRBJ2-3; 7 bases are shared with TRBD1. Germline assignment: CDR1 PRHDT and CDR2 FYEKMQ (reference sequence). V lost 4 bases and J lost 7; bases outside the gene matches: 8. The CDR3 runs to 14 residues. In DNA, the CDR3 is TGTGCCAGCAGCTGGGTCACAGGGGCACATACGCAGTATTTT. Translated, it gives CASSWVTGAHTQYF.

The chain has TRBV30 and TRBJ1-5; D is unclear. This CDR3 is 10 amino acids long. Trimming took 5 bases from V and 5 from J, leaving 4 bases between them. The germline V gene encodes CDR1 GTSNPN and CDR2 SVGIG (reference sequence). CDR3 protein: CAWGDQPQHF. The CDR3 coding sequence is TGTGCCTGGGGAGATCAGCCCCAGCATTTT.

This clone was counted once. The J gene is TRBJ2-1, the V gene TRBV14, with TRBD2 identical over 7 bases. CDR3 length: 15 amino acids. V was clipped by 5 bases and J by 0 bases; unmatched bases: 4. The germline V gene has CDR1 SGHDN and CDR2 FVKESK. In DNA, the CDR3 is TGTGCCAGCAGCTGGGGAGGGAGCTCCTACAATGAGCAGTTCTTC. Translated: CASSWGGSSYNEQFF. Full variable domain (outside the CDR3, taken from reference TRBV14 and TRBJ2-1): EAGVTQFPSHSVIEKGQTVTLRCDPISGHDNLYWYRRVMGKEIKFLLHFVKESKQDESGMPNNRFLAERTGGTYSTLKVQPAELEDSGVYFCASSWGGSSYNEQFFGPGTRLTVL.

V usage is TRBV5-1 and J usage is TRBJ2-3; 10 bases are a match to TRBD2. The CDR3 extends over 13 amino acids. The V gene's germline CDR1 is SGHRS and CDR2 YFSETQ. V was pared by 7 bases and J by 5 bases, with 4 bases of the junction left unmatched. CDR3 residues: CASASGGRDTQYF. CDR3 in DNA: TGCGCCAGCGCTAGCGGGGGTCGAGATACGCAGTATTTT.

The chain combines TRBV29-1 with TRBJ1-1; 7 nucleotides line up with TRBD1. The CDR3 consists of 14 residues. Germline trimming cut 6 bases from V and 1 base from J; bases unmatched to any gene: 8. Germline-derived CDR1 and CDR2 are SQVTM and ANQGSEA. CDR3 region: CSVGRQGTNTEAFF. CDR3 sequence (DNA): TGCAGCGTGGGTCGACAGGGTACGAACACTGAAGCTTTCTTT.

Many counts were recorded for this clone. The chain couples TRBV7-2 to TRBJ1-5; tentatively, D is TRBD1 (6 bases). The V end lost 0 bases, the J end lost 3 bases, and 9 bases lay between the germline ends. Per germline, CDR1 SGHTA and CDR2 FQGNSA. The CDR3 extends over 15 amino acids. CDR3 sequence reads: CASSLAGGPNQPQHF. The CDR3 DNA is TGTGCCAGCAGCTTAGCCGGGGGGCCCAATCAGCCCCAGCATTTT.

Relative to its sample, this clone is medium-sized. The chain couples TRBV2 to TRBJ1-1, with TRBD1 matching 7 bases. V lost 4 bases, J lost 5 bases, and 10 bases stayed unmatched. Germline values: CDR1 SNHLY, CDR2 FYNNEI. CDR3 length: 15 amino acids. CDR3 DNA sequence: TGTGCCAGCAGTGGTAAGGGGGCATCAGGAACTGAAGCTTTCTTT. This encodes CASSGKGASGTEAFF.

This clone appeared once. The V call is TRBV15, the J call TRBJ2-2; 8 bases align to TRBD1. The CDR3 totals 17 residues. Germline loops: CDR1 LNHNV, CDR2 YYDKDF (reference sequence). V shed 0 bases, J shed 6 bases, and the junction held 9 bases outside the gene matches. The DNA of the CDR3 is TGTGCCACCAGCAGAGATGACGGGACAGGCTACCCCGGGGAGCTGTTTTTT. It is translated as CATSRDDGTGYPGELFF.

CDR3 DNA sequence: TGCGCCAGGGCGGGGGGGGGCTCTGTTCAGCCCCAGCATTTT. Its translation is CARAGGGSVQPQHF. The chain has TRBV5-1 and TRBJ1-5; possible D gene TRBD1, 6 bases. CDR1 SGHRS and CDR2 YFSETQ come from the germline V gene. The germline V and J ends were trimmed by 8 bases and 6 bases, with 18 bases remaining between them. The CDR3 is 14 residues long. The full variable domain, in which reference TRBV5-1 and TRBJ1-5 provide the parts outside the CDR3, is KAGVTQTPRYLIKTRGQQVTLSCSPISGHRSVSWYQQTPGQGLQFLFEYFSETQRNKGNFPGRFSGRQFSNSRSEMNVSTLELGDSALYLCARAGGGSVQPQHFGDGTRLSIL.

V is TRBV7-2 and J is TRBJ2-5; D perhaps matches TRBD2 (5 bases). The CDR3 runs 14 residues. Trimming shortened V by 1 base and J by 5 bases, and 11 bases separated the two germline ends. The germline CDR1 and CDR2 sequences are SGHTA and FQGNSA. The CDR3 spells CASSLDGETETQYF. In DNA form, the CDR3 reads TGTGCCAGCAGCTTAGACGGGGAGACGGAGACCCAGTACTTC.

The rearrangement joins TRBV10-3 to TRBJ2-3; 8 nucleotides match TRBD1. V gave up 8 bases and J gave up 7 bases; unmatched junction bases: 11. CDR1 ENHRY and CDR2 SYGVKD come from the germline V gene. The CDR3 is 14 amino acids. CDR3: CAISWTGTGNTQYF. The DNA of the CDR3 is TGTGCCATCTCCTGGACAGGGACGGGGAATACGCAGTATTTT.

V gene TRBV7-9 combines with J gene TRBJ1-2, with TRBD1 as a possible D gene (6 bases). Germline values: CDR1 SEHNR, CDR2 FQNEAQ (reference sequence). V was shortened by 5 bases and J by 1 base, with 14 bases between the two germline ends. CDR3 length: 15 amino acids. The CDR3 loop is CASSPGTPVNYGYTF. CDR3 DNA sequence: TGTGCCAGCAGCCCCGGGACACCCGTTAACTATGGCTACACCTTC.

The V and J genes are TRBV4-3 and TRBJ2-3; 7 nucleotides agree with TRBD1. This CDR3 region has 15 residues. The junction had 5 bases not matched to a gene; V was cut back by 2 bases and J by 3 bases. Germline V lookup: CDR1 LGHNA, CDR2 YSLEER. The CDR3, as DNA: TGCGCCAGCAGCCAAAAGACAGGGCGTACAGATACGCAGTATTTT. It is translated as CASSQKTGRTDTQYF.

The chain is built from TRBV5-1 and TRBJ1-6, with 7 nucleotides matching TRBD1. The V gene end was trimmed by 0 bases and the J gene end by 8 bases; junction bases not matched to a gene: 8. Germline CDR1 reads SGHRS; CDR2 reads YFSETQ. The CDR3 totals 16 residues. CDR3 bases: TGCGCCAGCAGCTTGGCAGGGGGAAGGTCGGATTCACCCCTCCACTTT. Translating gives CASSLAGGRSDSPLHF.

The CDR3 region is CASSLNWDSHRGYTF. Written as DNA, the CDR3 is TGTGCCAGCAGCCTCAATTGGGACAGCCACCGGGGCTACACCTTC. The rearrangement uses TRBV11-2 and TRBJ1-2, with TRBD1 identical over 7 bases. J was trimmed by 8 bases and V by 5 bases; bases with no gene match: 14. Looked up from germline, CDR1 is SGHAT and CDR2 is FQNNGV. The CDR3 loop spans 15 amino acids.

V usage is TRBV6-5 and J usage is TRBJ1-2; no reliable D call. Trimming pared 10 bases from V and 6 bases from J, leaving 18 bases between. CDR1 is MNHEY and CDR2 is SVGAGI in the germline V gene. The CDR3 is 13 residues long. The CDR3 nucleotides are TGTGCCACCTCCCGGGTGGGCGGGGATGGCTACACCTTC. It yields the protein CATSRVGGDGYTF.

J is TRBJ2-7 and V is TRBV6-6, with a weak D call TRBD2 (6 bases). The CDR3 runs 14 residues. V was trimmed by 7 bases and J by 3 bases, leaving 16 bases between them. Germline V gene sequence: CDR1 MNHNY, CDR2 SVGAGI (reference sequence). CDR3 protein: CASILRAGNYEQYF. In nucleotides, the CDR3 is TGTGCCAGCATCCTACGGGCGGGGAACTACGAGCAGTACTTC.

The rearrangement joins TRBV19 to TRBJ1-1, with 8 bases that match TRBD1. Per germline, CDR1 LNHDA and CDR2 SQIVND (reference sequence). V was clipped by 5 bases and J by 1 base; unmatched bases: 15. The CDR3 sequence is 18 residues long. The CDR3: CASSSGGTGPGTNTEAFF. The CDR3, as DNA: TGTGCCAGTAGTTCAGGCGGGACAGGCCCGGGTACGAACACTGAAGCTTTCTTT. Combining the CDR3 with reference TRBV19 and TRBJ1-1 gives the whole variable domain DGGITQSPKYLFRKEGQNVTLSCEQNLNHDAMYWYRQDPGQGLRLIYYSQIVNDFQKGDIAEGYSVSREKKESFPLTVTSAQKNPTAFYLCASSSGGTGPGTNTEAFFGQGTRLTVV.

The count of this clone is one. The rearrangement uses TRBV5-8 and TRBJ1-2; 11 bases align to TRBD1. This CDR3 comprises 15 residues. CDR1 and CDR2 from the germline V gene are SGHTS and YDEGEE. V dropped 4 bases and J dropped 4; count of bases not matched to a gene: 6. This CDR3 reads CASSPDRGRSYGYTF. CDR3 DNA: TGTGCCAGCAGCCCGGACAGGGGGCGCAGCTATGGCTACACCTTC. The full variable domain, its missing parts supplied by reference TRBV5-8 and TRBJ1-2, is EAGVTQSPTHLIKTRGQQATLRCSPISGHTSVYWYQQALGLGLQFLLWYDEGEERNRGNFPPRFSGRQFPNYSSELNVNALELEDSALYLCASSPDRGRSYGYTFGSGTRLTVV.

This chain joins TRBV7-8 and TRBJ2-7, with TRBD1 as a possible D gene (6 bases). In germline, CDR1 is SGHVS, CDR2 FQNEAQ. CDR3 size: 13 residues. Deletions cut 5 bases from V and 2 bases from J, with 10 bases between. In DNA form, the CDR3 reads TGTGCCAGCAGCCCGGGGACACCCTACGAGCAGTACTTC. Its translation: CASSPGTPYEQYF.

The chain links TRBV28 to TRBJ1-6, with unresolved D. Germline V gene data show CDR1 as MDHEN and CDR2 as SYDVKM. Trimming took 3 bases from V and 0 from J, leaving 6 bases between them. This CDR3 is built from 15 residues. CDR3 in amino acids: CASSFYSSYNSPLHF. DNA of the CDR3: TGTGCCAGCAGTTTCTACAGCTCCTATAATTCACCCCTCCACTTT.

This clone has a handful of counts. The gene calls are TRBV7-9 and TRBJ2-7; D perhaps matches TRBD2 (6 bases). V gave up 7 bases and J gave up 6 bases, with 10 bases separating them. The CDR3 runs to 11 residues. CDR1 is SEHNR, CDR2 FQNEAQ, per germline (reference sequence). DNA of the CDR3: TGTGCCAGCACCCCGGGGGTCGAGCAGTACTTC. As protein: CASTPGVEQYF.

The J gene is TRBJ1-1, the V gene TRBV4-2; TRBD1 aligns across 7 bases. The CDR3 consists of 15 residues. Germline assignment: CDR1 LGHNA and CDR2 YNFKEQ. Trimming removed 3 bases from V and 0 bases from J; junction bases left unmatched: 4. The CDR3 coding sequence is TGTGCCAGCAGCCATCAGACAGGGTTGAACACTGAAGCTTTCTTT. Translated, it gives CASSHQTGLNTEAFF.

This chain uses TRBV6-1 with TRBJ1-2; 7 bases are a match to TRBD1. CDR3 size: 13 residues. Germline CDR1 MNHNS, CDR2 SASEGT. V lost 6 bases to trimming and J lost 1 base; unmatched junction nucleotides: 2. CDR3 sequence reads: CASSRGYNYGYTF. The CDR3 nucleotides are TGTGCCAGCAGCAGGGGGTATAACTATGGCTACACCTTC.

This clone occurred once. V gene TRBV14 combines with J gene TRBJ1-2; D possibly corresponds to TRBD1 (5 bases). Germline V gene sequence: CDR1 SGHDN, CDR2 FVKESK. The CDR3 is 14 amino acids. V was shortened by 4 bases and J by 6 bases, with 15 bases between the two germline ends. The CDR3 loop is CASSRNPARDGYTF. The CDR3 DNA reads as TGTGCCAGCAGCCGGAATCCGGCCAGGGATGGCTACACCTTC.

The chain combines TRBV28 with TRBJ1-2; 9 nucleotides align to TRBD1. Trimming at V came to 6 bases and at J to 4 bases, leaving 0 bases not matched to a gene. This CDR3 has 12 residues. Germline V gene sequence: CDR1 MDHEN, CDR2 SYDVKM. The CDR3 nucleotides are TGTGCCAGCAGGACAGGGGGCTATGGCTACACCTTC. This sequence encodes CASRTGGYGYTF.